This T cell receptor (beta chain) derives from a study of blood T cells in healthy people across ages. Study-wide points: A strong correlation was seen between TCR beta diversity and naive T cell percentage.

V lost 2 bases to trimming and J lost 5 bases, with 16 bases between them. The CDR3 totals 14 residues. Germline CDR1 reads DFQATT; CDR2 reads SNEGSKA (reference sequence). As to this clonotype: Its antigen is not identified.

Sample-barcoded 5' priming and a J-beta primer mix drove a second PCR of about 6 to 12 cycles. Each cDNA molecule received a tag from a template-switch adaptor that had 12 random nucleotides. TCRdb recomputed calls from the 5' RACE reads with MiXCR, one row per CDR3 protein. The sample records about 750,000 distinct CDR3 sequences, about 53% being singletons. Researchers report isolating at least 7 million PBMCs per sample. With each sample, at least 6 micrograms of total RNA were extracted. The chain combines TRBV20-1 with TRBJ2-7; a weak D match, TRBD1 (5 bases). Input material: blood. The receptor's source is an elderly man in good health. Here the CDR3 reads CSARSVARVDEQYF. The CDR3 DNA reads as TGCAGTGCTAGATCGGTGGCCAGGGTCGACGAGCAGTACTTC.